This T cell receptor (beta chain) was sequenced for a study of tumor-infiltrating lymphocytes in primary liver carcinoma. Study outcomes and limitations: Tumor specimens were characterized by a significantly higher top-250-clone fraction than blood (p = 0.039).

CDR1 is LGHNA and CDR2 is YNFKEQ in the germline V gene. The CDR3 has 14 amino acids. Of note for this clonotype: Its target is unknown. The germline gene is not matched at one end of the junction; a read error may be the cause.

Using a constant-region primer together with ProtoScript II reverse transcriptase, TCR beta cDNA was made from about 500 ng of total RNA. What produced the TCR beta libraries was three nested multiplex PCR rounds using slightly modified ARM-PCR. For approximately 11 cycles apiece, the opening two PCR rounds ran with TRBV1-TRBV30 forward primers and a C-beta reverse primer. Via MiXCR, TCRdb re-called the multiplex PCR reads, giving one row per CDR3 protein. The profile shows fewer than 85,000 distinct CDR3 sequences, roughly 71% of them singletons. Each 20-30 mg portion of unsorted bulk tissue served as the source for co-extraction of RNA and DNA.

The chain links TRBV4-2 to TRBJ2-2; 8 bases fit TRBD1. The receptor was isolated from a man aged 35 to 55 with primary liver carcinoma and hepatitis B virus infection. The specimen was tumor-adjacent normal liver tissue. The CDR3 reads CAGSTGGYTVELVF. The CDR3 DNA reads as TGTGCCGGCAGCACAGGGGGTTACACCGTGGAGCTGGTTTTT.